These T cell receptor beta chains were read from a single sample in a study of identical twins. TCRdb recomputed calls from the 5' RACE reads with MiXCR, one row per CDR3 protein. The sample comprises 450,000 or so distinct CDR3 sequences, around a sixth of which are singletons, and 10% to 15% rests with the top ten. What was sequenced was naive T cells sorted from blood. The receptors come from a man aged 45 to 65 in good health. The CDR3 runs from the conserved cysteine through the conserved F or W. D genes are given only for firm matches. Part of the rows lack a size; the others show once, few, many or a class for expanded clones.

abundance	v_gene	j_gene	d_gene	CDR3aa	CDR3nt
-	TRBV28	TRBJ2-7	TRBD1	CASRGPGQILPYEQYF	TGTGCCAGCAGGGGACCGGGACAGATCCTTCCCTACGAGCAGTACTTC
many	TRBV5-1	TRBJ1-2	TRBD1	CASSSGTGSPTGYGYTF	TGCGCCAGCAGCTCCGGGACAGGGAGCCCGACGGGCTATGGCTACACCTTC
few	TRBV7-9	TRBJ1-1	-	CASSLLAGVNTEAFF	TGTGCCAGCAGCTTACTTGCAGGGGTCAACACTGAAGCTTTCTTT
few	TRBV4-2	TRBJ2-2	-	CASSQVRGTGELFF	TGTGCCAGCAGCCAAGTCAGGGGCACCGGGGAGCTGTTTTTT
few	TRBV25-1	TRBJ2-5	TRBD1	CASSEFKGTVQETQYF	TGTGCCAGCAGTGAATTTAAAGGGACAGTCCAAGAGACCCAGTACTTC
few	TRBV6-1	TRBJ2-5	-	CASSKDKAQETQYF	TGTGCCAGCAGTAAGGACAAGGCACAAGAGACCCAGTACTTC
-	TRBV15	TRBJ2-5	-	CATSRNPGPQETQYF	TGTGCCACCAGCAGAAACCCGGGACCCCAAGAGACCCAGTACTTC
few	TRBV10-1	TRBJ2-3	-	CASSESSWTDQPDTQYF	TGCGCCAGCAGTGAGTCTTCGTGGACAGACCAACCAGATACGCAGTATTTT
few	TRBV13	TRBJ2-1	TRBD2	CASSSPTAGVNEQFF	TGTGCCAGCAGCTCCCCTACAGCGGGGGTAAATGAGCAGTTCTTC
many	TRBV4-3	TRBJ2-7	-	CASSPSWKGVYEQYF	TGCGCCAGCAGCCCCAGTTGGAAAGGGGTTTACGAGCAGTACTTC
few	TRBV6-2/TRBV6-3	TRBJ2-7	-	CASSYKSRGEQYF	TGTGCCAGCAGTTACAAAAGTAGGGGCGAGCAGTACTTC
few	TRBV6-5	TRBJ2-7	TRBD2	CASRGGPYEQYF	TGTGCCAGCCGGGGGGGCCCCTACGAGCAGTACTTC
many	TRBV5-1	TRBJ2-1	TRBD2	CASSLALAGVNEQFF	TGCGCCAGCAGCTTGGCACTAGCGGGAGTCAATGAGCAGTTCTTC
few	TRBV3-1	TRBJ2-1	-	CASSQPGTINEQFF	TGTGCCAGCAGCCAACCAGGGACAATAAATGAGCAGTTCTTC
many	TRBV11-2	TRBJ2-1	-	CASSRRLDLNEQFF	TGTGCCAGCAGCCGTCGATTGGATCTAAATGAGCAGTTCTTC
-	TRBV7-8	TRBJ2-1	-	CASSPSGPGLREFF	TGTGCCAGCAGCCCCTCTGGCCCGGGTTTAAGGGAGTTCTTC
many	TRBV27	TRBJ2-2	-	CASSLLPTGELFF	TGTGCCAGCAGTTTACTGCCCACCGGGGAGCTGTTTTTT
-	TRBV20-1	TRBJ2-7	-	CSSRAEGYEQYF	TGCAGTTCTAGAGCCGAGGGATACGAGCAGTACTTC
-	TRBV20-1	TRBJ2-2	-	CSAREGGGARGELFF	TGCAGTGCTAGAGAAGGTGGGGGGGCCCGAGGGGAGCTGTTTTTT
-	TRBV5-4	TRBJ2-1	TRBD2	CASSLSASGNNEQFF	TGTGCCAGCAGCTTGTCGGCTAGCGGAAACAATGAGCAGTTCTTC
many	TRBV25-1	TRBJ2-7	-	CASTADYEQYF	TGTGCCAGCACAGCAGACTACGAGCAGTACTTC
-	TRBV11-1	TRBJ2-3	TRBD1	CASSSRTGEDTQYF	TGTGCCAGCAGCTCCCGGACAGGGGAGGATACGCAGTATTTT
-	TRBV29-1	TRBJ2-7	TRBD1	CSALTGVGYEQYF	TGCAGCGCCCTGACAGGGGTGGGTTACGAGCAGTACTTC
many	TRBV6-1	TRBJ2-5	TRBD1	CASRRDRGETQYF	TGTGCCAGCAGGCGGGACAGGGGAGAGACCCAGTACTTC
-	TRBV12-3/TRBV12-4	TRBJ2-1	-	CASRGGGGGIDEQFF	TGTGCCAGCAGAGGGGGGGGTGGCGGGATAGATGAGCAGTTCTTC
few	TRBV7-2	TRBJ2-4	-	CASSPGTSNIQYF	TGTGCCAGCAGCCCTGGGACTTCAAACATTCAGTACTTC
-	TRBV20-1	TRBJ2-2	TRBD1	CSARWQGADGELFF	TGCAGTGCTAGGTGGCAGGGGGCTGACGGGGAGCTGTTTTTT
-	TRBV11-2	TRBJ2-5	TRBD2	CASSRVRGSQETQYF	TGTGCCAGCAGCCGCGTGCGGGGGTCGCAAGAGACCCAGTACTTC
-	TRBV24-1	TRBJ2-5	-	CATSGIDQETQYF	TGTGCCACCAGTGGAATAGACCAAGAGACCCAGTACTTC
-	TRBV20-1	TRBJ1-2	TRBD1	CSARIVGTGGTGYGYTF	TGCAGTGCTAGAATAGTCGGGACAGGCGGTACTGGCTATGGCTACACCTTC
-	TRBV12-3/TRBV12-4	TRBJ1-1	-	CASSLGLLYTEAFF	TGTGCCAGCAGTTTAGGATTATTGTACACTGAAGCTTTCTTT
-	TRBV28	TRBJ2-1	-	CASVSSGEDLGFF	TGTGCCAGCGTATCCTCGGGAGAGGACCTTGGGTTCTTC
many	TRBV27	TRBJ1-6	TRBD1	CASRTGFSPLHF	TGTGCCAGCAGGACAGGGTTTTCACCCCTCCACTTT
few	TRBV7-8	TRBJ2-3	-	CASSPQGQVGTNTQYF	TGTGCCAGCAGCCCCCAAGGGCAGGTTGGAACGAATACGCAGTATTTT
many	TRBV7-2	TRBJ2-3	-	CASSPTPGPWHDTQYF	TGTGCCAGCAGCCCAACCCCGGGTCCTTGGCACGATACGCAGTATTTT
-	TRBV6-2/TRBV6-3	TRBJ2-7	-	CASSPLGGLEQYF	TGTGCCAGCAGTCCCCTTGGCGGGCTCGAGCAGTACTTC
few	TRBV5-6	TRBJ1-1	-	CASSFTDGLLEAFF	TGTGCCAGCAGCTTTACCGATGGTTTACTTGAAGCTTTCTTT
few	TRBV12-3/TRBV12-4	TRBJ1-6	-	CASSFRRQIDSPLHF	TGTGCCAGCAGTTTTCGCCGACAGATTGATTCACCCCTCCACTTT
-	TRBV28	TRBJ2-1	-	CASSTRRENPGNEQFF	TGTGCCAGCAGCACCCGTAGGGAAAACCCGGGGAATGAGCAGTTCTTC
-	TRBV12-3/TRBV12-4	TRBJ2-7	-	CASSRNRAGQYF	TGTGCCAGCAGTCGGAACAGGGCTGGGCAGTACTTC
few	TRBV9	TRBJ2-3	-	CASSVEGRRTDTQYF	TGTGCCAGCAGCGTAGAAGGGCGACGCACAGATACGCAGTATTTT